Sequencing of this TCR beta chain was carried out in a study of T-cell reconstitution after alpha-beta-depleted transplantation in children. Broader study findings: Expanded graft clones, several hundred of them, were reportedly the source of alpha-beta T cells about two months after transplant. Newly produced T cells mostly provided counts and TCRbeta diversity after one year, as hyperexpanded clones declined.

Unique molecular identifiers were built into the TCRbeta library. TCRdb re-analysed the PCR reads in MiXCR, keeping a single row per CDR3 protein. The table includes 800,000 to 1,000,000 distinct CDR3 sequences, about 29% detected once. This clonotype was recorded a few times. Its antigen is not known. The CDR3 runs 17 residues. V trimming: 6 bases; J trimming: 3 bases; junction bases outside the gene matches: 12. The sequenced sample was PBMCs, mostly from graft donor cells, obtained 360 days after TCRalphabeta/CD19-depleted stem cell transplant. The rearrangement uses TRBV12-3 or TRBV12-4 and TRBJ2-1; TRBD2 agrees at 9 bases. This clonotype was sampled from a boy in the first two years of life who had a stem cell transplant for SCID, so the T cells may come from the graft donor. In DNA, the CDR3 is TGTGCCAGCAGCTCTAGGGCGACTAGCGGAGACTACAATGAGCAGTTCTTC. It encodes CASSSRATSGDYNEQFF.